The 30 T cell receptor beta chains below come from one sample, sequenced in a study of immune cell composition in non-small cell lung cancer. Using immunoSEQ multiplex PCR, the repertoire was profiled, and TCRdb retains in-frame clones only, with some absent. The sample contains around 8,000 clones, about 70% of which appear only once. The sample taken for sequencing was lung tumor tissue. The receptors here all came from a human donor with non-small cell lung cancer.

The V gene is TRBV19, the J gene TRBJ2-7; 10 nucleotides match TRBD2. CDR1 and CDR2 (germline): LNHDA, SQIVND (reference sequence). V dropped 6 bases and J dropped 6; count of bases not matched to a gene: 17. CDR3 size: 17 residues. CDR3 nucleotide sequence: TGTGCCAGTAGCCCCCTACCCCCGGGACTAGCGCCAGCCGAGCAGTACTTC. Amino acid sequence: CASSPLPPGLAPAEQYF.

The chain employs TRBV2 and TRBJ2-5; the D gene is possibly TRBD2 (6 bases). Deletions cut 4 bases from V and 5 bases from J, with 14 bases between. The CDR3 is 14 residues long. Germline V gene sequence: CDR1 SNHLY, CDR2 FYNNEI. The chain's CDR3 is CASSARGRGETQYF. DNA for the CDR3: TGTGCCAGCAGTGCGAGGGGACGGGGGGAGACCCAGTACTTC.

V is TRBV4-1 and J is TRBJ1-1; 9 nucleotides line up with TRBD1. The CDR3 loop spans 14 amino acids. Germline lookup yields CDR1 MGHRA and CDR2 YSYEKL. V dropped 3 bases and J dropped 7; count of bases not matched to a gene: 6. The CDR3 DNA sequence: TGCGCCAGCAGCCACGACGGACAGGGGAGTGAAGCTTTCTTT. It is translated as CASSHDGQGSEAFF.

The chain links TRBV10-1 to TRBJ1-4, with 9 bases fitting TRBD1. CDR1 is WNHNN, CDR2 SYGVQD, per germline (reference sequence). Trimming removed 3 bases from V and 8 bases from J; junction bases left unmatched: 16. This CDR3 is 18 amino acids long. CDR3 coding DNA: TGCGCCAGCAGTGAAGGACCACGGGAAGACAGGGGGAACGAAAAACTGTTTTTT. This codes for CASSEGPREDRGNEKLFF.

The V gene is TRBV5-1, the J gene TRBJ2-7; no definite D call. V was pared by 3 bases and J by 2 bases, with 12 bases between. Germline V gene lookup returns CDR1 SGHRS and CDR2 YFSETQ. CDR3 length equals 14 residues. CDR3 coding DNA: TGCGCCAGCAGCTCCACGGATGAGGCCTACGAGCAGTACTTC. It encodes CASSSTDEAYEQYF.

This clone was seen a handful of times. This CDR3 reads CASSPVRASGRWKETQYF. CDR3 nucleotides: TGTGCCAGCAGCCCAGTCCGCGCTAGCGGGAGGTGGAAAGAGACCCAGTACTTC. The V and J genes are TRBV11-2 and TRBJ2-5; TRBD2 aligns across 11 bases. Germline V CDR1 and CDR2: SGHAT, FQNNGV. This CDR3 contains 18 residues. The V gene end was trimmed by 5 bases and the J gene end by 3 bases; junction bases not matched to a gene: 14.

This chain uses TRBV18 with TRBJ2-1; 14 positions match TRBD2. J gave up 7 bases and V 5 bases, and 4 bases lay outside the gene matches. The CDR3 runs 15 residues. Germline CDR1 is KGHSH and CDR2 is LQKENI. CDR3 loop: CASSSRTSGRNEQFF. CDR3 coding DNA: TGTGCCAGCTCATCGCGGACTAGCGGGAGGAATGAGCAGTTCTTC.

CDR3 loop: CATSGRENTEAFF. Here the CDR3 DNA reads TGTGCCACCAGCGGCAGGGAGAACACTGAAGCTTTCTTT. The V and J genes are TRBV15 and TRBJ1-1; weak D call: TRBD1 (5 bases). Per germline, CDR1 LNHNV and CDR2 YYDKDF (reference sequence). V lost 5 bases and J lost 1, with 8 bases in between. The CDR3 contains 13 residues.

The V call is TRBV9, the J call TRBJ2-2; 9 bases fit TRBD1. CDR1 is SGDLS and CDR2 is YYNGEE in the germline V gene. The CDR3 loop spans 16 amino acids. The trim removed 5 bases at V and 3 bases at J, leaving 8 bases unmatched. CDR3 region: CASREQGASDTGELFF. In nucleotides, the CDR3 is TGTGCCAGCAGGGAACAGGGGGCGTCGGACACCGGGGAGCTGTTTTTT.

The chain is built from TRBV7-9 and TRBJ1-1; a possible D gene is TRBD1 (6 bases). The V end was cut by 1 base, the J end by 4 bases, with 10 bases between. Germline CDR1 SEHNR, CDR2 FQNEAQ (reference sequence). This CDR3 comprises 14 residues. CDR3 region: CASSLGGQGTEAFF. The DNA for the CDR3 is TGTGCCAGCAGCTTAGGGGGACAAGGCACTGAAGCTTTCTTT.

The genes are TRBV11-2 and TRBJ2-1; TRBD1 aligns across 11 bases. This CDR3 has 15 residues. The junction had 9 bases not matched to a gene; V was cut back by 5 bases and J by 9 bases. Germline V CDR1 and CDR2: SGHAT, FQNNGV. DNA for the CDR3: TGTGCCAGCAGCGCGGACAGGGGGCGCGGGGGTGAGCAGTTCTTC. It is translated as CASSADRGRGGEQFF.

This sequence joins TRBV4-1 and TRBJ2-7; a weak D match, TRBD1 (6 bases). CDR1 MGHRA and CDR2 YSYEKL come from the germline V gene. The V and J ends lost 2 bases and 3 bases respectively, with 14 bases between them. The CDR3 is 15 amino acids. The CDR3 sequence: CASSQNRDKDYEQYF. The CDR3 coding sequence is TGCGCCAGCAGCCAAAACCGGGACAAAGACTACGAGCAGTACTTC.

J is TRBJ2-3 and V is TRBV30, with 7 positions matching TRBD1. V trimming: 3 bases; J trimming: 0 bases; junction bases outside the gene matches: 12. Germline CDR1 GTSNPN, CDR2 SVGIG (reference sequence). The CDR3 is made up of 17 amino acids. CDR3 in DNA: TGTGCCTGGAGCGCAGGGGCAAGGGGGCTTAGCACAGATACGCAGTATTTT. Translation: CAWSAGARGLSTDTQYF.

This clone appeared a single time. CDR3 nucleotides: TGTGCCACCAGCAGGCGTGCCTTGCTTCATAGCAATCAGCCCCAGCATTTT. It translates to CATSRRALLHSNQPQHF. The V and J genes are TRBV15 and TRBJ1-5; D not resolved. Germline V gene lookup returns CDR1 LNHNV and CDR2 YYDKDF (reference sequence). The V and J ends lost 3 bases and 0 bases respectively, with 15 bases between them. The CDR3 totals 17 residues.

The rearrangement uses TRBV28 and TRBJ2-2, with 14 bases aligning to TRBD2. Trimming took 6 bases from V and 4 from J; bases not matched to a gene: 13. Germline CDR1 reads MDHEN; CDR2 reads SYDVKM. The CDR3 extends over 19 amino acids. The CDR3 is CASSIGTSGSLAGTGELFF. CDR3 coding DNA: TGTGCCAGCAGCATCGGGACTAGCGGGAGTCTGGCGGGCACCGGGGAGCTGTTTTTT.

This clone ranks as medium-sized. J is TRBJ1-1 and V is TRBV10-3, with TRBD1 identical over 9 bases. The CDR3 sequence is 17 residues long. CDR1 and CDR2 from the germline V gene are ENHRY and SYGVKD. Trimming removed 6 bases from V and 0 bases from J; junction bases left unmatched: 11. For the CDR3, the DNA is TGTGCCATCAGCTTTGTCCCGGGACAGGGAATGAACACTGAAGCTTTCTTT. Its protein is CAISFVPGQGMNTEAFF.

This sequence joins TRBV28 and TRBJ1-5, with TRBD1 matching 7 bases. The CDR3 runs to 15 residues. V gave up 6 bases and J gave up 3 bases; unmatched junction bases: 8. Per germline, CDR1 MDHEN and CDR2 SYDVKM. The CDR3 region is CASSLPGQVNQPQHF. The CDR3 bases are TGTGCCAGCAGCCTACCAGGACAGGTCAATCAGCCCCAGCATTTT.

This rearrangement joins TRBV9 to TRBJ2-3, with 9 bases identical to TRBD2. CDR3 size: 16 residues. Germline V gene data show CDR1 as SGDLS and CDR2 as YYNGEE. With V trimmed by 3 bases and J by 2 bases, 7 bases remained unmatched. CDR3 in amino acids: CASSGISSGATDTQYF. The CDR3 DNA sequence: TGTGCCAGCAGCGGGATCTCTAGCGGGGCCACAGATACGCAGTATTTT.

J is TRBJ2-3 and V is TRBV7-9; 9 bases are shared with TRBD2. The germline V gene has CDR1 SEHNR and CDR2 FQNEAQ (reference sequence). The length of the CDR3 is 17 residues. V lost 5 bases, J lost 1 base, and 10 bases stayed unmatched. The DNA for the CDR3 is TGTGCCAGCAGCATTAGCGGGGGTCTATACGGCACAGATACGCAGTATTTT. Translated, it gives CASSISGGLYGTDTQYF. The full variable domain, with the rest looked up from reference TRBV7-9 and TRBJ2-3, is DTGVSQNPRHKITKRGQNVTFRCDPISEHNRLYWYRQTLGQGPEFLTYFQNEAQLEKSRLLSDRFSAERPKGSFSTLEIQRTEQGDSAMYLCASSISGGLYGTDTQYFGPGTRLTVL.

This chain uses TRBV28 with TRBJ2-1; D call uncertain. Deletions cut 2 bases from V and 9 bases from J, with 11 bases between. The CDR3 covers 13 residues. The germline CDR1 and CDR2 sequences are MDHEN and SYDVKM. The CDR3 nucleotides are TGTGCCAGCAGTTTACGAAGCCCCATTGAGCAGTTCTTC. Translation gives CASSLRSPIEQFF.

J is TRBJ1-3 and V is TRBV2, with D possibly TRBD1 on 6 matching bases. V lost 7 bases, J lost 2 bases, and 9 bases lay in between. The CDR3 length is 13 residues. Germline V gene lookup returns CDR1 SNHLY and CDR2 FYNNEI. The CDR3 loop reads CASKSGAGNTIYF. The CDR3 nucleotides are TGTGCCAGCAAGTCAGGGGCTGGAAACACCATATATTTT. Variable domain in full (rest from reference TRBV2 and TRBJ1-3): EPEVTQTPSHQVTQMGQEVILRCVPISNHLYFYWYRQILGQKVEFLVSFYNNEISEKSEIFDDQFSVERPDGSNFTLKIRSTKLEDSAMYFCASKSGAGNTIYFGEGSWLTVV.

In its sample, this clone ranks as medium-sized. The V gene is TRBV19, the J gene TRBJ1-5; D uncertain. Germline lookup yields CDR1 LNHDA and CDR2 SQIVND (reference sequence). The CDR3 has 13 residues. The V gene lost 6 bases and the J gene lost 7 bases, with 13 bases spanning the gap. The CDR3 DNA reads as TGTGCCAGTAGCTATTCCCGGGGACAGCCCCAGCATTTT. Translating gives CASSYSRGQPQHF.

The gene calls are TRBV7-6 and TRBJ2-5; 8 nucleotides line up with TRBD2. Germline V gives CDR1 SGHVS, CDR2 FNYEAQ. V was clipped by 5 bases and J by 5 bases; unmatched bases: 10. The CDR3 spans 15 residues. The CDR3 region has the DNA TGTGCCAGCAGCCGGTTCACTAGCGGTACGGAGACCCAGTACTTC. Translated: CASSRFTSGTETQYF.

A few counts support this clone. The CDR3 region has the DNA TGTGCCAGCAGCTTACCCAATGGAGGGGGGGATCCACCCCTCCACTTT. Its translation is CASSLPNGGGDPPLHF. The chain uses TRBV7-3 and TRBJ1-6, with D maybe TRBD1 (6 bases). V lost 2 bases, J lost 11 bases, and 19 bases lay in between. Germline CDR1 reads SGHTA; CDR2 reads FQGTGA. The CDR3 extends over 16 amino acids.

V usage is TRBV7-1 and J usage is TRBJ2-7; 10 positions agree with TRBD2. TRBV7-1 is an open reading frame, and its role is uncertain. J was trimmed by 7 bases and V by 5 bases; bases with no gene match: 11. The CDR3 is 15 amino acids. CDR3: CASSNSGGRLEEQYF. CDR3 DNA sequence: TGTGCCAGCAGCAATAGCGGGGGGCGGCTAGAGGAGCAGTACTTC.

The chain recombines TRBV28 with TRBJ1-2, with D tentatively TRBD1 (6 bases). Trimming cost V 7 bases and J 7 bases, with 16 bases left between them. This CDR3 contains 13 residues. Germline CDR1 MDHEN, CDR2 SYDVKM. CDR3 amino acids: CASKITGYSGYTF. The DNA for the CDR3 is TGTGCCAGCAAGATTACAGGGTATTCTGGCTACACCTTC.

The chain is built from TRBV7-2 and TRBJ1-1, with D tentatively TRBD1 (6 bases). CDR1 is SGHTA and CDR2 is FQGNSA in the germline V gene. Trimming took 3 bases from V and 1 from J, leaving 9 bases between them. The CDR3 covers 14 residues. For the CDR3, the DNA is TGTGCCAGCAGCTTCTCCAGGGGGAACACTGAAGCTTTCTTT. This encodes CASSFSRGNTEAFF.

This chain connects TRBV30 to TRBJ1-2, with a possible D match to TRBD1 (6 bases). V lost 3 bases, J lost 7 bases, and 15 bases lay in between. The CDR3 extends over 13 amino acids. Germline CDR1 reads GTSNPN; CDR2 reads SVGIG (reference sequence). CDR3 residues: CAWSGGRGGGYTF. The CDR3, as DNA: TGTGCCTGGAGCGGGGGAAGGGGGGGTGGCTACACCTTC. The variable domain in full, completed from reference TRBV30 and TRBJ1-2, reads SQTIHQWPATLVQPVGSPLSLECTVEGTSNPNLYWYRQAAGRGLQLLFYSVGIGQISSEVPQNLSASRPQDRQFILSSKKLLLSDSGFYLCAWSGGRGGGYTFGSGTRLTVV.

In DNA form, the CDR3 reads TGTGCCAGCAGTTCCCCAGGTGAAAAACTGTTTTTT. Its translation: CASSSPGEKLFF. The chain couples TRBV6-6 to TRBJ1-4; D ambiguous. V lost 4 bases and J lost 7, with 7 bases in between. CDR1 MNHNY and CDR2 SVGAGI come from the germline V gene (reference sequence). The CDR3 runs 12 residues.

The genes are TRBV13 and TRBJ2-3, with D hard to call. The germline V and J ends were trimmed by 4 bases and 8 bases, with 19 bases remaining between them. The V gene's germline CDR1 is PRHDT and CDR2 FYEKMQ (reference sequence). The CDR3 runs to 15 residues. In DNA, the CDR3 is TGTGCCAGCAGCTCCTCTACTCTAGGCGCTAGTACGCAGTATTTT. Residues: CASSSSTLGASTQYF.